A single sample gave rise to the 2 T cell receptor beta chains below, sequenced in a study of T cells in Graves' hyperthyroidism and ophthalmopathy. Amplified TCR beta CDR3 regions came from RNA transcripts. The HTBI primer set served for first-round RT-PCR of the TCR CDR3. Each CDR3 protein gets one entry after TCRdb re-called the multiplex PCR reads with MiXCR. This table has under 500,000 distinct CDR3 sequences, about 14% appearing once. The sequenced material came from blood. These receptors were taken from a man aged 45-65 years with Graves' ophthalmopathy.

This clonotype occurred a few times. The V call is TRBV14, the J call TRBJ2-1; possibly TRBD1 for D (5 bases). The CDR3 runs to 19 residues. V lost 2 bases and J 0 bases, leaving 20 bases between the germline ends. The germline gives CDR1 SGHDN, CDR2 FVKESK. The CDR3 loop is CASSQSRALITGSYNEQFF. Written as DNA, the CDR3 is TGTGCCAGCAGCCAATCCAGGGCCCTTATAACCGGCTCCTACAATGAGCAGTTCTTC.

This clonotype was found many times. CDR3 nucleotides: TGTGCCACCAGTGACCCACGGGACAGGGGCGAGCAGTACTTC. It translates to CATSDPRDRGEQYF. The rearrangement uses TRBV24-1 and TRBJ2-7; 10 bases are a match to TRBD1. The CDR3 has 14 amino acids. Germline CDR1 KGHDR, CDR2 SFDVKD. Losses at the gene ends were 4 bases for V and 6 bases for J; bases not matched to a gene: 5.